This paragraph reports one TCR beta chain. The antigen remains undetermined. Trimming took off 5 bases at V and 6 bases at J, with 17 bases between the two ends. This CDR3 is 14 amino acids long. Germline CDR1 MNHNY, CDR2 SVGAGI (reference sequence). Some clones are missing from TCRdb's copy, which holds only in-frame ones; the method was immunoSEQ multiplex PCR. The table lists about 140,000 clones, roughly 89% of them singletons. This sample stems from a study of T cell responses to AZD1222 COVID-19 vaccine. Study summary: Second-dose intervals of approximately 4 or approximately 12 weeks were pooled.

Points from the study as a whole: An increase in Spike-specific TCR breadth and depth was observed after two AZD1222 doses. Repertoires were obtained solely post-peak T cell response.

This TCR was sampled from an adult in good health. The rearrangement links TRBV6-6 to TRBJ2-7; D is uncertain. The material sequenced was peripheral blood, taken on day 0 of AZD1222 vaccination. CDR3 nucleotides: TGTGCCAGCAGTCACCCGGCAGGCTTGGGCGAGCAGTACTTC. Protein product: CASSHPAGLGEQYF.